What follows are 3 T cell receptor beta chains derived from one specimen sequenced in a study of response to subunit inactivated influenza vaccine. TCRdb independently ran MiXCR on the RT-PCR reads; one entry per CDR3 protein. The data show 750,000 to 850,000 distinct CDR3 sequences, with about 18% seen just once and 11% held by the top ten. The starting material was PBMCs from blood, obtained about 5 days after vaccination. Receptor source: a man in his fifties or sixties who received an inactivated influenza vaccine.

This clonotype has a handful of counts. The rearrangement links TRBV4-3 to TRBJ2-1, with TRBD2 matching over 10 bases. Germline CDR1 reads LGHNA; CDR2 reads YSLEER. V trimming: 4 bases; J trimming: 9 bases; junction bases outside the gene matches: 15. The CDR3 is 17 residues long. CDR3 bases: TGCGCCAGCAGCCCCCTAACTAAAGCGGGAGGGCCTAGTGAGCAGTTCTTC. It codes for CASSPLTKAGGPSEQFF.

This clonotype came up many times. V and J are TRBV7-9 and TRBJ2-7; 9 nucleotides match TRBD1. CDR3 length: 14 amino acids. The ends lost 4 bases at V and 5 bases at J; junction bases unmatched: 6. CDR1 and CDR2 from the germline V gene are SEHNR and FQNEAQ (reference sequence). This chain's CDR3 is CASSSWTGVNEQYF. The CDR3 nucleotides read TGTGCCAGCAGCTCCTGGACAGGGGTAAACGAGCAGTACTTC.

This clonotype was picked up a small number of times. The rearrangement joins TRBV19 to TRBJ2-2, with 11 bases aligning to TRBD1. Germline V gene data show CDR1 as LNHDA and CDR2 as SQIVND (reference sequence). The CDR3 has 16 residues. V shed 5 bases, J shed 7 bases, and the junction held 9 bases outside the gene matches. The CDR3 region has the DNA TGTGCCAGTAGTCCGTTTGGGACAGGGGGAAGCGGGGAGCTGTTTTTT. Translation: CASSPFGTGGSGELFF.